These 20 T cell receptor beta chains share one sample of origin, sequenced in a study of graft-versus-host responses after intestinal transplantation. Some clones are missing from TCRdb's copy, which holds only in-frame ones; the method was immunoSEQ multiplex PCR. The sample shows about 91,000 clones, approximately 90% of them seen only once. These receptors lack a known antigen. The source was unstimulated CD4+ T cells sorted from spleen or lymph node cells, collected before transplant. These receptors all come from a human donor who was the organ donor for an intestinal transplant.

This clone is a singleton in its sample. In the same sample, other DNA sequences code for this CDR3. The J gene is TRBJ1-1, the V gene TRBV10-3; 9 nucleotides agree with TRBD1. Trimming at V came to 5 bases and at J to 3 bases, leaving 4 bases not matched to a gene. This CDR3 has 14 residues. CDR1 ENHRY and CDR2 SYGVKD come from the germline V gene. The CDR3 region has the DNA TGTGCCATCAGTCTCCGGGACAGGGACACTGAAGCTTTCTTT. Encoded protein: CAISLRDRDTEAFF.

The rearrangement uses TRBV10-3 and TRBJ1-6; D uncertain. The CDR3 has 16 amino acids. V dropped 8 bases and J dropped 4 bases, with 18 bases sitting between them. Per the germline V gene, CDR1 is ENHRY and CDR2 is SYGVKD. CDR3 DNA sequence: TGTGCCATCGGCAAAAACAGCGGCGAATATAATTCACCCCTCCACTTT. This sequence encodes CAIGKNSGEYNSPLHF.

The genes are TRBV28 and TRBJ2-1, with a possible D match to TRBD1 (5 bases). Germline V gives CDR1 MDHEN, CDR2 SYDVKM. The CDR3 is made up of 18 amino acids. The V and J ends lost 6 bases and 8 bases respectively, with 29 bases between them. For the CDR3, the DNA is TGTGCCAGCAGAACTGGACAAGGGTTGGGTTCGCGACGAGATGAGCAGTTCTTC. Translated, it gives CASRTGQGLGSRRDEQFF. Full variable domain (remainder filled in from reference TRBV28 and TRBJ2-1): DVKVTQSSRYLVKRTGEKVFLECVQDMDHENMFWYRQDPGLGLRLIYFSYDVKMKEKGDIPEGYSVSREKKERFSLILESASTNQTSMYLCASRTGQGLGSRRDEQFFGPGTRLTVL.

The chain joins TRBV25-1 to TRBJ1-5; the D gene is possibly TRBD1 (5 bases). The V end lost 3 bases, the J end lost 0 bases, and 12 bases lay between the germline ends. CDR3 size: 16 residues. Germline V CDR1 and CDR2: MGHDK, SYGVNS. CDR3 bases: TGTGCCAGCAGTGACAGGGATATATATAGCAATCAGCCCCAGCATTTT. Residues: CASSDRDIYSNQPQHF. Complete variable domain (other parts from reference TRBV25-1 and TRBJ1-5): EADIYQTPRYLVIGTGKKITLECSQTMGHDKMYWYQQDPGMELHLIHYSYGVNSTEKGDLSSESTVSRIRTEHFPLTLESARPSHTSQYLCASSDRDIYSNQPQHFGDGTRLSIL.

The chain combines TRBV27 with TRBJ2-7, with 8 bases fitting TRBD1. Germline V gene lookup returns CDR1 MNHEY and CDR2 SMNVEV (reference sequence). CDR3 length: 15 amino acids. The junction had 11 bases not matched to a gene; V was cut back by 8 bases and J by 2 bases. CDR3: CASVRPGQEAYEQYF. The CDR3 DNA is TGTGCCAGCGTGAGACCGGGACAGGAGGCCTACGAGCAGTACTTC.

The chain uses TRBV11-3 and TRBJ2-7, with TRBD1 matching 12 bases. Germline trimming cut 4 bases from V and 6 bases from J; bases unmatched to any gene: 4. Germline CDR1 is SGHNT and CDR2 is YENEEA. The CDR3 is made up of 14 amino acids. The CDR3 bases are TGTGCCAGCAGCTGGGGACAGGGGGCTGTCGAGCAGTACTTC. This gives the protein CASSWGQGAVEQYF.

The rearrangement joins TRBV6-1 to TRBJ1-2; 8 nucleotides align to TRBD1. V trimming: 8 bases; J trimming: 7 bases; junction bases outside the gene matches: 9. The CDR3 spans 13 residues. CDR1 and CDR2 from the germline V gene are MNHNS and SASEGT. CDR3 sequence: CASLDRVFGGYTF. CDR3 DNA: TGTGCCAGCCTGGACAGGGTTTTCGGTGGCTACACCTTC.

The chain couples TRBV5-1 to TRBJ2-7; the match to TRBD2 covers 10 bases. Germline assignment: CDR1 SGHRS and CDR2 YFSETQ. The CDR3 is 18 amino acids. After removal of 1 base from V and 1 base from J, the junction contained 11 bases not matched to a gene. The CDR3: CASSLFSTSGALSYEQYF. The CDR3 bases are TGCGCCAGCAGCTTGTTTTCTACTAGCGGGGCCTTATCCTACGAGCAGTACTTC. The variable domain in full, with the rest retrieved from reference TRBV5-1 and TRBJ2-7, is KAGVTQTPRYLIKTRGQQVTLSCSPISGHRSVSWYQQTPGQGLQFLFEYFSETQRNKGNFPGRFSGRQFSNSRSEMNVSTLELGDSALYLCASSLFSTSGALSYEQYFGPGTRLTVT.

This sequence joins TRBV28 and TRBJ1-2; D uncertain. The CDR3 has 12 amino acids. The V gene's germline CDR1 is MDHEN and CDR2 SYDVKM. The V and J ends lost 3 bases and 0 bases respectively, with 2 bases between them. This CDR3 reads CASSFSNYGYTF. The DNA for the CDR3 is TGTGCCAGCAGTTTCTCTAACTATGGCTACACCTTC.

V and J are TRBV6-5 and TRBJ1-1; 7 bases are shared with TRBD1. Germline lookup yields CDR1 MNHEY and CDR2 SVGAGI. Trimming cost V 6 bases and J 0 bases; bases outside gene matches: 1. The length of the CDR3 is 13 residues. CDR3 loop: CASRDRLNTEAFF. The CDR3 DNA reads as TGTGCCAGCAGGGACAGGTTGAACACTGAAGCTTTCTTT.

This chain connects TRBV6-5 to TRBJ1-1; 8 bases agree with TRBD1. Germline CDR1 and CDR2: MNHEY and SVGAGI. V lost 6 bases, J lost 8 bases, and 5 bases stayed unmatched. The CDR3 runs 12 residues. The CDR3 is CASRGQGLEAFF. Written as DNA, the CDR3 is TGTGCCAGCAGAGGACAGGGACTAGAAGCTTTCTTT.

This sequence joins TRBV7-3 and TRBJ1-2, with D unclear. This CDR3 comprises 13 residues. CDR1 is SGHTA, CDR2 FQGTGA, per germline. The ends were cut back, 2 bases at V and 4 bases at J, with 8 bases in the middle. CDR3 residues: CASSLESGYGYTF. The CDR3 DNA reads TGTGCCAGCAGCTTAGAGTCAGGCTATGGCTACACCTTC.

The gene calls are TRBV9 and TRBJ2-1; a possible D gene is TRBD1 (5 bases). This CDR3 is built from 18 residues. The germline CDR1 and CDR2 sequences are SGDLS and YYNGEE. V gave up 0 bases and J gave up 3 bases, with 19 bases separating them. The CDR3 DNA sequence: TGTGCCAGCAGCGTAGCCCATGTGGGGCTCCCCGACTACAATGAGCAGTTCTTC. Its protein product is CASSVAHVGLPDYNEQFF.

This clone was seen more than once but under ten times. This chain uses TRBV19 with TRBJ2-2; D possibly corresponds to TRBD2 (5 bases). The germline CDR1 and CDR2 sequences are LNHDA and SQIVND (reference sequence). This CDR3 contains 12 residues. Trimming took off 4 bases at V and 7 bases at J, with 7 bases between the two ends. CDR3 in DNA: TGTGCCAGTAGTAATGGACTCGGGGAGCTGTTTTTT. Translating gives CASSNGLGELFF.

CDR3 coding DNA: TGCAGCGTGCGACAGGGACCTAACTATGGCTACACCTTC. This translates into CSVRQGPNYGYTF. The chain has TRBV29-1 and TRBJ1-2; 7 bases align to TRBD1. J lost 0 bases, V lost 6 bases, and 4 bases had no gene match. CDR1 and CDR2 (germline): SQVTM, ANQGSEA. CDR3 length equals 13 residues.

V gene TRBV18 combines with J gene TRBJ1-5; a weak D match, TRBD1 (6 bases). This CDR3 is 15 amino acids long. Germline CDR1 reads KGHSH; CDR2 reads LQKENI. V was clipped by 4 bases and J by 7 bases, with 17 bases between them. CDR3 residues: CASSLAQGMGQPQHF. CDR3 sequence (DNA): TGTGCCAGCTCACTAGCACAGGGTATGGGGCAGCCCCAGCATTTT.

V and J are TRBV2 and TRBJ1-2, with D perhaps TRBD1 (5 bases). CDR3 length: 14 amino acids. CDR1 is SNHLY and CDR2 is FYNNEI in the germline V gene. Trimming cost V 4 bases and J 5 bases, with 14 bases left between them. The DNA of the CDR3 is TGTGCCAGCAGTGTTCAGGGCCCCATGTATGGCTACACCTTC. Protein: CASSVQGPMYGYTF.

The rearrangement links TRBV10-1 to TRBJ2-3; D perhaps matches TRBD1 (6 bases). Germline V CDR1 and CDR2: WNHNN, SYGVQD (reference sequence). The CDR3 is 14 residues long. The V and J ends lost 9 bases and 5 bases respectively, with 18 bases between them. The CDR3 spells CARNPGHYKDTQYF. The CDR3, as DNA: TGCGCCAGGAATCCGGGACATTACAAAGATACGCAGTATTTT.

The chain uses TRBV10-2 and TRBJ2-5; 9 nucleotides align to TRBD2. Germline values: CDR1 WSHSY, CDR2 SAAADI. Trimming removed 7 bases from V and 4 bases from J; junction bases left unmatched: 4. The CDR3 contains 13 residues. CDR3 region: CASKLAGVETQYF. The CDR3 DNA reads as TGCGCCAGCAAATTAGCGGGGGTAGAGACCCAGTACTTC.

The table lists this clone with a few counts. V gene TRBV28 combines with J gene TRBJ1-2; 7 bases map to TRBD1. Germline trimming cut 5 bases from V and 7 bases from J; bases unmatched to any gene: 10. Germline lookup yields CDR1 MDHEN and CDR2 SYDVKM. The CDR3 consists of 14 residues. This CDR3 reads CASSTGGGASGYTF. The CDR3 DNA follows: TGTGCCAGCAGTACGGGAGGGGGCGCATCTGGCTACACCTTC.